Below, 21 T cell receptor beta chains from the same sample are listed, as sequenced in a study of CD8 T cells in ankylosing spondylitis. TCRdb processed the 5' RACE reads anew with MiXCR; each CDR3 protein has one entry. The sample gives fewer than 250,000 distinct CDR3 sequences, roughly 32% of which show up once; 4% to 5% is in the top ten. Sequenced sample: blood, either unsorted or a sorted T cell fraction (not recorded which). These TCRs come from a male donor with ankylosing spondylitis or in good health (not recorded which).

V and J are TRBV20-1 and TRBJ1-2; D perhaps matches TRBD1 (5 bases). The V end was cut by 3 bases, the J end by 0 bases, with 14 bases between. Germline-derived CDR1 and CDR2 are DFQATT and SNEGSKA (reference sequence). The CDR3 has 15 residues. The CDR3 reads CSARDGTYSNYGYTF. Here the CDR3 DNA reads TGCAGTGCTAGGGATGGGACCTACTCTAACTATGGCTACACCTTC.

This chain uses TRBV29-1 with TRBJ2-1, with a tentative D call TRBD1 (5 bases). The CDR3 length is 14 residues. Trimming shortened V by 1 base and J by 6 bases, and 13 bases separated the two germline ends. Germline-derived CDR1 and CDR2 are SQVTM and ANQGSEA. The CDR3 loop reads CSVEGGSYSNEQFF. CDR3 DNA sequence: TGCAGCGTTGAAGGGGGCAGCTATAGCAATGAGCAGTTCTTC.

V is TRBV5-1 and J is TRBJ2-7; no clear D. Germline V CDR1 and CDR2: SGHRS, YFSETQ. This CDR3 region has 16 residues. V was clipped by 0 bases and J by 2 bases, with 15 bases between them. Written as DNA, the CDR3 is TGCGCCAGCAGCTTGGGAAGAGGTGCCAAAACCTACGAGCAGTACTTC. This sequence encodes CASSLGRGAKTYEQYF.

This clonotype was observed a few times. The V and J genes are TRBV12-3 or TRBV12-4 and TRBJ2-3; TRBD1 matches at 7 bases. The CDR3 consists of 14 residues. V lost 4 bases to trimming and J lost 1 base; unmatched junction nucleotides: 2. The CDR3 DNA sequence: TGTGCCAGCAGTTCCGGGACAGGCACAGATACGCAGTATTTT. Translation gives CASSSGTGTDTQYF.

This clonotype has just a few counts. The chain joins TRBV6-5 to TRBJ1-5, with D hard to call. Germline CDR1 and CDR2: MNHEY and SVGAGI. The germline V and J ends were trimmed by 1 base and 7 bases, with 11 bases remaining between them. The CDR3 has 14 amino acids. The CDR3 is CASSYWGPGQPQHF. The DNA of the CDR3 is TGTGCCAGCAGTTACTGGGGTCCCGGGCAGCCCCAGCATTTT.

This clonotype was counted between two and nine times. This sequence joins TRBV9 and TRBJ2-1; D gene uncertain. This CDR3 comprises 12 residues. Germline values: CDR1 SGDLS, CDR2 YYNGEE. V dropped 2 bases and J dropped 6 bases, with 6 bases sitting between them. This chain's CDR3 is CASSVALNEQFF. The CDR3 DNA follows: TGTGCCAGCAGCGTCGCCCTCAATGAGCAGTTCTTC.

This clonotype was picked up many times. The chain links TRBV5-5 to TRBJ2-3; a possible D gene is TRBD1 (6 bases). This CDR3 has 15 residues. V was shortened by 4 bases and J by 2 bases, with 14 bases between the two germline ends. The germline gives CDR1 SGHKS, CDR2 YYEKEE (reference sequence). CDR3 loop: CASSRTGQNTDTQYF. The CDR3 DNA reads as TGTGCCAGCAGCCGAACCGGACAGAACACAGATACGCAGTATTTT.

This clonotype occurred a few times. This chain joins TRBV7-3 and TRBJ2-2; D perhaps matches TRBD1 (5 bases). V shed 4 bases and J shed 4 bases, with 16 bases lying between them. The CDR3 runs to 16 residues. CDR1 is SGHTA, CDR2 FQGTGA, per germline. The CDR3 nucleotides are TGTGCCAGCAGCTCTCAGGGTCCAACAAGCACCGGGGAGCTGTTTTTT. It translates to CASSSQGPTSTGELFF.

There are many counts of this clonotype. The chain couples TRBV20-1 to TRBJ2-1; possibly TRBD2 for D (6 bases). Germline CDR1 reads DFQATT; CDR2 reads SNEGSKA (reference sequence). This CDR3 is built from 14 residues. Trimming shortened V by 6 bases and J by 4 bases, and 16 bases separated the two germline ends. The CDR3 sequence: CSAPGSGEYNEQFF. In DNA form, the CDR3 reads TGCAGTGCCCCGGGTAGCGGAGAGTACAATGAGCAGTTCTTC.

CDR3 in DNA: TGCAGTGCCACTAGAGGGGGGGCAGTGGGGGGGTCTGAGCAGTTCTTC. Protein: CSATRGGAVGGSEQFF. This chain links TRBV20-1 with TRBJ2-1; weak D call: TRBD2 (7 bases). Germline V CDR1 and CDR2: DFQATT, SNEGSKA (reference sequence). V lost 6 bases and J 9 bases, leaving 27 bases between the germline ends. The CDR3 sequence is 16 residues long.

In this sample, this clonotype turned up a few times. The rearrangement links TRBV20-1 to TRBJ2-5; D not resolved. This CDR3 comprises 13 residues. Per the germline V gene, CDR1 is DFQATT and CDR2 is SNEGSKA (reference sequence). Trimming stripped 3 bases from V and 0 bases from J, with 8 bases between. In DNA form, the CDR3 reads TGCAGTGCTAGTCCCGCGTACCAAGAGACCCAGTACTTC. Its protein product is CSASPAYQETQYF.

This chain connects TRBV12-3 or TRBV12-4 to TRBJ2-7; TRBD2 is a possible D gene (6 bases). Trimming shortened V by 6 bases and J by 0 bases, and 15 bases separated the two germline ends. The CDR3 extends over 15 amino acids. The CDR3 bases are TGTGCCAGCAGGGATAGCGGAGTGAGCTCCTACGAGCAGTACTTC. Its protein product is CASRDSGVSSYEQYF.

The chain joins TRBV28 to TRBJ2-7; D is uncertain. CDR1 is MDHEN, CDR2 SYDVKM, per germline. CDR3 length: 13 residues. The ends were cut back, 4 bases at V and 5 bases at J, with 12 bases in the middle. The CDR3 spells CASSSPMGNEQYF. The CDR3 nucleotides are TGTGCCAGCAGTTCACCCATGGGTAACGAGCAGTACTTC.

The rearrangement links TRBV10-1 to TRBJ1-2; D ambiguous. The CDR3 runs to 16 residues. The V end lost 2 bases, the J end lost 4 bases, and 17 bases lay between the germline ends. Germline CDR1 reads WNHNN; CDR2 reads SYGVQD (reference sequence). The CDR3 protein is CASSETPGIDAYGYTF. In DNA, the CDR3 is TGCGCCAGCAGTGAGACACCCGGGATAGACGCCTATGGCTACACCTTC.

The V gene is TRBV30, the J gene TRBJ2-4, with 7 bases that match TRBD2. The CDR3 covers 14 residues. Unmatched junction bases numbered 10, after V lost 6 bases and J lost 5 bases. Looked up from germline, CDR1 is GTSNPN and CDR2 is SVGIG (reference sequence). The CDR3 DNA reads TGTGCCTGCAACGTGGGGGGAGGGCAAAACATTCAGTACTTC. Translation gives CACNVGGGQNIQYF.

The chain uses TRBV20-1 and TRBJ2-5; TRBD2 matches at 7 bases. Germline V gene data show CDR1 as DFQATT and CDR2 as SNEGSKA (reference sequence). V dropped 3 bases and J dropped 2; count of bases not matched to a gene: 3. The length of the CDR3 is 13 residues. The CDR3, as DNA: TGCAGTGCTAGCGGGGGGTTTCAAGAGACCCAGTACTTC. Amino acids: CSASGGFQETQYF.

The rearrangement joins TRBV19 to TRBJ2-7, with TRBD1 identical over 7 bases. Trimming at V came to 5 bases and at J to 3 bases, leaving 13 bases not matched to a gene. The CDR3 is 16 amino acids. Germline V gene lookup returns CDR1 LNHDA and CDR2 SQIVND (reference sequence). The CDR3, as DNA: TGTGCCAGTAGTCTTACCAGGGGACAGAATTACTACGAGCAGTACTTC. This translates into CASSLTRGQNYYEQYF.

This clonotype has more than one count but fewer than ten. The rearrangement uses TRBV10-2 and TRBJ1-2; D call uncertain. CDR3 length: 12 amino acids. The ends were cut back, 2 bases at V and 6 bases at J, with 7 bases in the middle. The germline CDR1 and CDR2 sequences are WSHSY and SAAADI. The CDR3 protein is CASSERPDGYTF. The CDR3, as DNA: TGCGCCAGCAGTGAGCGCCCGGATGGCTACACCTTC.

Only one count was recorded for this clonotype. The genes are TRBV7-8 and TRBJ2-3, with D possibly TRBD1 on 5 matching bases. The CDR3 spans 14 residues. Trimming removed 7 bases from V and 2 bases from J, with 13 bases in between. Germline V gene data show CDR1 as SGHVS and CDR2 as FQNEAQ. The CDR3, as DNA: TGTGCCAGCACTTTAGGGGCGACCACAGATACGCAGTATTTT. This sequence encodes CASTLGATTDTQYF.

This chain uses TRBV20-1 with TRBJ1-4; D is undetermined. V lost 6 bases and J lost 3, with 14 bases in between. Looked up from germline, CDR1 is DFQATT and CDR2 is SNEGSKA (reference sequence). The length of the CDR3 is 14 residues. The CDR3 region is CSALEGRANEKLFF. CDR3 bases: TGCAGTGCGCTGGAGGGTCGGGCTAATGAAAAACTGTTTTTT.

The chain carries TRBV12-3 or TRBV12-4 and TRBJ1-5; TRBD1 matches 7 bases. V lost 4 bases and J lost 9; bases outside the gene matches: 9. The CDR3 extends over 14 amino acids. The DNA for the CDR3 is TGTGCCAGCAGTTCGTTCCGGGACAGAGGGCCCCAGCATTTT. This sequence encodes CASSSFRDRGPQHF.